This entry lists 27 T cell receptor beta chains sequenced from one sample in a study of blood T cell repertoires in COVID-19. The table came from immunoSEQ multiplex PCR; TCRdb's copy has only in-frame clones and leaves some out. The repertoire holds over 75,000 clones, with roughly 82% as singletons. The material sequenced was peripheral blood. The receptors derive from a woman aged 80 or over with acute or convalescent COVID-19.

A few counts support this clone. The rearrangement links TRBV11-2 to TRBJ1-6; 12 bases match TRBD1. The CDR3 is made up of 17 amino acids. V dropped 10 bases and J dropped 8; count of bases not matched to a gene: 15. Germline values: CDR1 SGHAT, CDR2 FQNNGV. This CDR3 is CATSGTGGTGVDSPLHF. As DNA, the CDR3 is TGTGCCACCTCCGGGACAGGGGGCACCGGGGTAGATTCACCCCTCCACTTT.

The chain is built from TRBV6-5 and TRBJ1-3; D remains ambiguous. Germline-derived CDR1 and CDR2 are MNHEY and SVGAGI. There are 12 residues in the CDR3. Trimming removed 6 bases at V and 8 bases at J, with 11 bases between. The CDR3 loop reads CASSISRDTIYF. CDR3 nucleotide sequence: TGTGCCAGCAGCATTTCGAGAGACACCATATATTTT.

The chain combines TRBV3-1 (or the pseudogene TRBV3-2) with TRBJ1-5; 10 positions match TRBD1. Trimming at V came to 8 bases and at J to 7 bases, leaving 8 bases not matched to a gene. The CDR3 is 14 amino acids. The V gene's germline CDR1 is LGHDT and CDR2 YNNKEL (reference sequence). DNA of the CDR3: TGTGCCAGCGGGGACAGGGGAGTAGGGCAGCCCCAGCATTTT. Its translation: CASGDRGVGQPQHF.

V is TRBV5-6 and J is TRBJ2-7; 11 positions match TRBD1. After removal of 3 bases from V and 4 bases from J, the junction contained 9 bases not matched to a gene. The CDR3 has 16 residues. Germline V gene sequence: CDR1 SGHDT, CDR2 YYEEEE. The CDR3 sequence: CASSSYGQGALYEQYF. The CDR3 DNA is TGTGCCAGCAGCTCATATGGACAGGGGGCTTTGTACGAGCAGTACTTC.

The chain couples TRBV5-6 to TRBJ1-2, with 7 positions matching TRBD1. The germline V gene encodes CDR1 SGHDT and CDR2 YYEEEE. V trimming: 4 bases; J trimming: 7 bases; junction bases outside the gene matches: 10. CDR3 length equals 14 residues. This CDR3 is CASSLGQYVGGYTF. The DNA of the CDR3 is TGTGCCAGCAGCCTGGGACAGTATGTGGGTGGCTACACCTTC.

The count of this clone is one. The rearrangement links TRBV19 to TRBJ2-7; 8 bases align to TRBD2. This CDR3 region has 17 residues. With 6 bases clipped from V and 2 bases from J, the junction kept 15 bases outside the gene matches. Looked up from germline, CDR1 is LNHDA and CDR2 is SQIVND (reference sequence). The CDR3 sequence is CASSPWGSGAKTYEQYF. CDR3 coding DNA: TGTGCCAGTAGCCCCTGGGGTAGCGGGGCCAAGACCTACGAGCAGTACTTC.

This chain connects TRBV12-3 or TRBV12-4 to TRBJ1-1; no firm D call. The CDR3 is made up of 12 amino acids. V lost 4 bases, J lost 7 bases, and 10 bases lay in between. This CDR3 is CASSYSLGEAFF. The CDR3 DNA sequence: TGTGCCAGCAGTTACTCTCTAGGTGAAGCTTTCTTT.

The chain joins TRBV2 to TRBJ2-1; the D gene is possibly TRBD2 (6 bases). Trimming left V 8 bases short and J 4 bases short, with 12 bases between. This CDR3 comprises 13 residues. Germline V CDR1 and CDR2: SNHLY, FYNNEI. The CDR3 region is CASRGNGYNEQFF. CDR3 in DNA: TGTGCCAGCCGGGGGAACGGTTACAATGAGCAGTTCTTC. Variable domain in full (rest from reference TRBV2 and TRBJ2-1): EPEVTQTPSHQVTQMGQEVILRCVPISNHLYFYWYRQILGQKVEFLVSFYNNEISEKSEIFDDQFSVERPDGSNFTLKIRSTKLEDSAMYFCASRGNGYNEQFFGPGTRLTVL.

The chain has TRBV2 and TRBJ1-1; no reliable D call. Germline V lookup: CDR1 SNHLY, CDR2 FYNNEI. This CDR3 spans 15 amino acids. V dropped 5 bases and J dropped 0 bases, with 13 bases sitting between them. The CDR3: CASSSIDTLNTEAFF. CDR3 in DNA: TGTGCCAGCAGTTCAATTGACACATTGAACACTGAAGCTTTCTTT.

J is TRBJ2-3 and V is TRBV5-1; 8 bases match TRBD2. Per germline, CDR1 SGHRS and CDR2 YFSETQ. This CDR3 comprises 15 residues. The trim removed 0 bases at V and 4 bases at J, leaving 4 bases unmatched. DNA for the CDR3: TGCGCCAGCAGCTTGGATGAAGCGGGGGCAGATACGCAGTATTTT. Protein: CASSLDEAGADTQYF.

The chain employs TRBV19 and TRBJ2-7, with D possibly TRBD1 on 6 matching bases. The CDR3 spans 17 residues. V shed 3 bases and J shed 1 base, with 19 bases lying between them. Germline V CDR1 and CDR2: LNHDA, SQIVND (reference sequence). The CDR3 DNA reads as TGTGCCAGTAGTATCAGACAACAGGGACCGATTTCCTACGAGCAGTACTTC. Residues: CASSIRQQGPISYEQYF.

V is TRBV5-1 and J is TRBJ1-1; a possible D gene is TRBD1 (5 bases). Deletions cut 6 bases from V and 5 bases from J, with 17 bases between. This CDR3 has 14 amino acids. Per the germline V gene, CDR1 is SGHRS and CDR2 is YFSETQ. The CDR3 DNA sequence: TGCGCCAGCACTATCGGGGGGACGAGAACTGAAGCTTTCTTT. This gives the protein CASTIGGTRTEAFF.

The chain carries TRBV5-1 and TRBJ1-6, with TRBD1 matching over 9 bases. The CDR3 sequence is 15 residues long. Germline assignment: CDR1 SGHRS and CDR2 YFSETQ. Trimming at V came to 4 bases and at J to 7 bases, leaving 6 bases not matched to a gene. The CDR3 spells CASSTGQGRNSPLHF. In DNA, the CDR3 is TGCGCCAGCAGCACAGGACAGGGGAGGAATTCACCCCTCCACTTT.

The V gene is TRBV7-2, the J gene TRBJ2-7; D remains ambiguous. The length of the CDR3 is 11 residues. Germline CDR1 and CDR2: SGHTA and FQGNSA. The CDR3 nucleotides are TGTGCACAGTACCTCTCCTACGAGCAGTACTTC. It is translated as CAQYLSYEQYF.

The rearrangement joins TRBV25-1 to TRBJ2-1, with TRBD1 matching over 7 bases. Trimming took 6 bases from V and 6 from J; bases not matched to a gene: 5. The germline V gene encodes CDR1 MGHDK and CDR2 SYGVNS. The CDR3 consists of 13 residues. CDR3 loop: CASSPGGVNEQFF. CDR3 in DNA: TGTGCCAGCAGCCCAGGGGGAGTCAATGAGCAGTTCTTC.

The chain has TRBV27 and TRBJ1-2; the D gene is possibly TRBD1 (5 bases). The germline V gene has CDR1 MNHEY and CDR2 SMNVEV (reference sequence). Trimming shortened V by 2 bases and J by 6 bases, and 16 bases separated the two germline ends. This CDR3 is built from 15 residues. The CDR3 region is CASSLRLGWGHGYTF. The CDR3 bases are TGTGCCAGCAGTTTACGCCTAGGGTGGGGCCATGGCTACACCTTC.

This clone was counted between two and nine times. J is TRBJ1-5 and V is TRBV6-5; TRBD1 might be the D (5 bases). V lost 6 bases and J lost 3, with 15 bases in between. The V gene's germline CDR1 is MNHEY and CDR2 SVGAGI. This CDR3 comprises 15 residues. CDR3 DNA sequence: TGTGCCAGCAGCCCGAGTGGGGGGAACAATCAGCCCCAGCATTTT. It yields the protein CASSPSGGNNQPQHF.

V gene TRBV3-1 (or the pseudogene TRBV3-2) combines with J gene TRBJ1-4; possibly TRBD1 for D (5 bases). The germline gives CDR1 LGHDT, CDR2 YNNKEL (reference sequence). The CDR3 sequence is 14 residues long. V lost 1 base and J lost 8, with 11 bases in between. Here the CDR3 DNA reads TGTGCCAGCAGCCAAGTCCCAGGGAGGGAAAAACTGTTTTTT. Its protein is CASSQVPGREKLFF.

This sequence joins TRBV19 and TRBJ1-5, with D uncertain. V gave up 3 bases and J gave up 1 base, with 10 bases separating them. Germline V CDR1 and CDR2: LNHDA, SQIVND (reference sequence). This CDR3 contains 15 residues. CDR3 DNA: TGTGCCAGTAGTATTTTGGAGGCAAGCAATCAGCCCCAGCATTTT. Residues: CASSILEASNQPQHF.

The chain couples TRBV7-2 to TRBJ2-7; 9 bases line up with TRBD2. Germline V gene data show CDR1 as SGHTA and CDR2 as FQGNSA. Trimming took 6 bases from V and 5 from J; bases not matched to a gene: 5. The CDR3 length is 13 residues. CDR3 sequence (DNA): TGTGCCAGCAGTCTTAGCGGGAGTAACGAGCAGTACTTC. This gives the protein CASSLSGSNEQYF. Variable domain in full (rest from reference TRBV7-2 and TRBJ2-7): GAGVSQSPSNKVTEKGKDVELRCDPISGHTALYWYRQSLGQGLEFLIYFQGNSAPDKSGLPSDRFSAERTGGSVSTLTIQRTQQEDSAVYLCASSLSGSNEQYFGPGTRLTVT.

The V call is TRBV2, the J call TRBJ2-7; D perhaps matches TRBD2 (6 bases). CDR3 length equals 11 residues. Germline V gives CDR1 SNHLY, CDR2 FYNNEI. The germline V and J ends were trimmed by 3 bases and 6 bases, with 6 bases remaining between them. The CDR3 loop reads CASSEGGEQYF. The CDR3 DNA is TGTGCCAGCAGTGAGGGGGGCGAGCAGTACTTC.

The V and J genes are TRBV18 and TRBJ1-5; TRBD1 is a possible D gene (5 bases). The germline CDR1 and CDR2 sequences are KGHSH and LQKENI. V was pared by 5 bases and J by 4 bases, with 9 bases between. The CDR3 sequence is 13 residues long. Written as DNA, the CDR3 is TGTGCCAGCTCAGCAGGGCCAAATCAGCCCCAGCATTTT. It codes for CASSAGPNQPQHF.

This rearrangement joins TRBV19 to TRBJ2-7, with 14 bases fitting TRBD2. CDR3 length: 16 amino acids. The germline V gene has CDR1 LNHDA and CDR2 SQIVND (reference sequence). Losses at the gene ends were 3 bases for V and 2 bases for J; bases not matched to a gene: 3. The CDR3 region has the DNA TGTGCCAGTAGTATCGGGACTAGCGGGAGAACCTACGAGCAGTACTTC. Amino acid sequence: CASSIGTSGRTYEQYF.

This rearrangement joins TRBV5-5 to TRBJ1-1; possible D gene TRBD1, 5 bases. Germline CDR1 and CDR2: SGHKS and YYEKEE (reference sequence). Trimming stripped 4 bases from V and 4 bases from J, with 14 bases between. This CDR3 is 14 amino acids long. CDR3 coding DNA: TGTGCCAGCAGCACCTACCAGGGTGGCACTGAAGCTTTCTTT. It translates to CASSTYQGGTEAFF.

The chain's CDR3 is CASSPISLHTIYF. In DNA form, the CDR3 reads TGTGCCAGCTCACCAATTAGTTTGCACACCATATATTTT. This chain connects TRBV18 to TRBJ1-3; D gene ambiguous. Germline CDR1 and CDR2: KGHSH and LQKENI. Deletions cut 2 bases from V and 8 bases from J, with 10 bases between. The CDR3 totals 13 residues. Full variable domain (outside the CDR3, taken from reference TRBV18 and TRBJ1-3): NAGVMQNPRHLVRRRGQEARLRCSPMKGHSHVYWYRQLPEEGLKFMVYLQKENIIDESGMPKERFSAEFPKEGPSILRIQQVVRGDSAAYFCASSPISLHTIYFGEGSWLTVV.

The chain links TRBV5-1 to TRBJ2-5; the D is unclear. CDR3 length: 12 residues. V gave up 3 bases and J gave up 0 bases, with 3 bases separating them. The germline V gene has CDR1 SGHRS and CDR2 YFSETQ. The CDR3 DNA follows: TGCGCCAGCAGCTCTAACCAAGAGACCCAGTACTTC. Protein sequence: CASSSNQETQYF.

The chain carries TRBV19 and TRBJ2-2; 12 positions agree with TRBD2. This CDR3 contains 16 residues. Germline trimming cut 6 bases from V and 6 bases from J; bases unmatched to any gene: 8. Germline values: CDR1 LNHDA, CDR2 SQIVND (reference sequence). The CDR3 DNA reads as TGTGCCAGTAGCTCTAGCGGGAGGGCCGGACCCGGGGAGCTGTTTTTT. This encodes CASSSSGRAGPGELFF. The whole variable domain, filled in from reference TRBV19 and TRBJ2-2, reads DGGITQSPKYLFRKEGQNVTLSCEQNLNHDAMYWYRQDPGQGLRLIYYSQIVNDFQKGDIAEGYSVSREKKESFPLTVTSAQKNPTAFYLCASSSSGRAGPGELFFGEGSRLTVL.